Presented here are 2 T cell receptor beta chains from one specimen sequenced in a study of blood T cell repertoires in COVID-19. Method: immunoSEQ multiplex PCR; TCRdb's copy keeps in-frame clones and lacks some. The sample comprises about 270,000 clones, around 81% of which are singletons, and around 4.2% rests with the top ten. The sample was peripheral blood. These TCRs come from a woman aged 50 to 65 with active or convalescent COVID-19.

The gene calls are TRBV5-4 and TRBJ2-6; D gene ambiguous. Germline-derived CDR1 and CDR2 are SGHNT and YYREEE (reference sequence). The CDR3 totals 14 residues. The V end lost 9 bases, the J end lost 6 bases, and 16 bases lay between the germline ends. This chain's CDR3 is CATRPAVEANVLTF. The CDR3 DNA is TGTGCCACCCGGCCGGCGGTAGAGGCCAACGTCCTGACTTTC.

The rearrangement joins TRBV9 to TRBJ2-2, with 10 bases that match TRBD2. Trimming took 0 bases from V and 0 from J; bases not matched to a gene: 14. The germline V gene encodes CDR1 SGDLS and CDR2 YYNGEE. The CDR3 covers 21 residues. The CDR3 reads CASSVGVAGGRGAANTGELFF. The CDR3 DNA follows: TGTGCCAGCAGCGTAGGGGTAGCGGGAGGTCGAGGGGCCGCGAACACCGGGGAGCTGTTTTTT.